This is a list of T cell receptor beta chains from one sample in a study of blood T cell repertoires in COVID-19. This table comes from immunoSEQ multiplex PCR, and its TCRdb copy is limited to in-frame clones, with some not included. The table lists about 160,000 clones, around nine tenths of them singletons, with 10% in the top ten. The sample consisted of peripheral blood. These receptors were collected from a woman in her 70s with COVID-19, enrolled during active disease. Each CDR3 is given with its conserved first and last residue.

V	J	CDR3
TRBV9	TRBJ2-3	CASSAPLSGQDTTDTQYF
TRBV18	TRBJ2-5	CASSPRFSPLSVETQETQYF
TRBV7-9	TRBJ1-4	CASSLAAGDEKLFF
TRBV7-9	TRBJ1-4	CASSRDSYNEKLFF
TRBV9	TRBJ1-4	CASSARRDSNEKLFF
TRBV7-7	TRBJ2-6	CASSPGPSQAPGANVLTF
TRBV7-9	TRBJ2-5	CASSAYRGAGLETQYF
TRBV7-2	TRBJ2-2	CASSLAGLTGELFF
TRBV27	TRBJ2-5	CASSLTSGGETQYF
TRBV9	TRBJ2-1	CASSVGPNHEQFF
TRBV11-1	TRBJ2-1	CASTQGQGISYNEQFF